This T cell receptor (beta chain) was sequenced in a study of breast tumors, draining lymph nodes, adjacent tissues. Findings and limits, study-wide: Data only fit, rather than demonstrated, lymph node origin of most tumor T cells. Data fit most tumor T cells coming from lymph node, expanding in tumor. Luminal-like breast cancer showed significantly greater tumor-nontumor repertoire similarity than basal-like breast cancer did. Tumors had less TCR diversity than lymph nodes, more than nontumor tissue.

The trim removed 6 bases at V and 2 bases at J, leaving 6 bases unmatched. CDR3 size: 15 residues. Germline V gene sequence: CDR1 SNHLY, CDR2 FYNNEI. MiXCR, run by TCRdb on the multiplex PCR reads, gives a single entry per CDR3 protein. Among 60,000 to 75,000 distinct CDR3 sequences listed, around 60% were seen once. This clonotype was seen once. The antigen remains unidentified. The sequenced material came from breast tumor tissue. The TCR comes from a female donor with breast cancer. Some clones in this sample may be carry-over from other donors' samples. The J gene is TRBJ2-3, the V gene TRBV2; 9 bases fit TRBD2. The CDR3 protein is CASSTSGGNTDTQYF. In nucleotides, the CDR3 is TGTGCCAGCAGCACAAGCGGGGGGAACACAGATACGCAGTATTTT.